This is a list of T cell receptor beta chains from one sample in a study of cytomegalovirus exposure and HLA in healthy donors. Method: immunoSEQ multiplex PCR; TCRdb's copy keeps in-frame clones and lacks some. This table holds 190,000 or so clones, more than 65% found once. The sample consisted of PBMCs. Receptor source: a woman in her 30s in good health and CMV-seropositive. The CDR3 runs from the conserved cysteine through the conserved F or W. Each record gives: D gene, J gene, clone size, V gene, CDR3 DNA, CDR3 protein. The D gene is left open where the match is weak. Expanded clones are given a class, and other clones once, few, many or no size at all.

NA	TRBJ2-1	NA	TRBV5-1	TGCGCCAGCAGCACCGGGACTCAAGGTAATGAGCAGTTCTTC	CASSTGTQGNEQFF
TRBD1	TRBJ1-2	NA	TRBV11-1	TGTGCCAGCAGCTCGGACAGGGGGGACTATGGCTACACCTTC	CASSSDRGDYGYTF
TRBD2	TRBJ2-1	NA	TRBV6-5	TGTGCCAGCAGTCTAGGACTAGCGGGACATGAGCAGTTCTTC	CASSLGLAGHEQFF
TRBD1	TRBJ1-2	NA	TRBV5-1	TGCGCCAGCAGTACGGGACAGGGAAATCCCCAGGGCTACACCTTC	CASSTGQGNPQGYTF
TRBD2	TRBJ2-3	NA	TRBV27	TGTGCCAGCAGTTTATGGTCTAGCGGAATCACAGATACGCAGTATTTT	CASSLWSSGITDTQYF
NA	TRBJ2-7	NA	TRBV28	TGTGCCAGCAGTTTTTCAGGTAGCGAGCAGTACTTC	CASSFSGSEQYF
NA	TRBJ1-2	NA	TRBV6-1	TGTGCCAGCAGTGAAACCCCTCTTGGGGGGGAGGACACCTTC	CASSETPLGGEDTF
NA	TRBJ1-1	NA	TRBV27	TGTGCCAGCAGGAATCCCTCGACCCGGCGGACTGAAGCTTTCTTT	CASRNPSTRRTEAFF
NA	TRBJ1-2	NA	TRBV27	TGTGCCAGCAGTTTGGTAGGGGCTGGCGGCTACACCTTC	CASSLVGAGGYTF
NA	TRBJ2-7	NA	TRBV2	TGTGCCAGCAGTGAGGTTCCGAGCGTCGGCGAGCAGTACTTC	CASSEVPSVGEQYF
TRBD1	TRBJ2-3	NA	TRBV5-1	TGCGCCAGTGACAGGGTGGGGGACAAACGCACAGATACGCAGTATTTT	CASDRVGDKRTDTQYF
NA	TRBJ2-1	NA	TRBV30	TGTGCCTGGAGTATAGGGGCCGGGTCCTACAATGAGCAGTTCTTC	CAWSIGAGSYNEQFF
TRBD1	TRBJ2-7	NA	TRBV2	TGTGCCAGCATTACGTTGGGACAGGGGACTCTCGAGCAGTACTTC	CASITLGQGTLEQYF
TRBD1	TRBJ1-5	NA	TRBV5-1	TGCGCCAGCAGCCCTGGACAGGGGAATCAGCCCCAGCATTTT	CASSPGQGNQPQHF
TRBD1	TRBJ1-1	once	TRBV5-1	TGCGCCAGCAGCTTCGGGTATCGGCAGGGGGAGGCCGGGGGCACTGAAGCTTTCTTT	CASSFGYRQGEAGGTEAFF
NA	TRBJ2-6	NA	TRBV13	TGTGCCAGCAGACGTGTCTTACAAAGTCGGGCCAACGTCCTGACTTTC	CASRRVLQSRANVLTF
NA	TRBJ2-7	once	TRBV5-1	TGCGCCAGCAGCCGGGGCTACGAGCAGTACTTC	CASSRGYEQYF
TRBD1	TRBJ2-7	NA	TRBV28	TGTGCCAGCACCCCCGGGACAGGCCGCTACGAGCAGTACTTC	CASTPGTGRYEQYF
NA	TRBJ2-1	many	TRBV5-1	TGCGCCAGCAGCTCCCCAGCGAGCTCCTACAATGAGCAGTTCTTC	CASSSPASSYNEQFF
TRBD2	TRBJ2-7	NA	TRBV7-2	TGTGCCAGCAGCTGGACTAGCGGGAGTTACGAGCAGTACTTC	CASSWTSGSYEQYF
TRBD2	TRBJ2-3	NA	TRBV7-6	TGTGCCAGCAGCCGTAGCGGGAGGAGCACAGATACGCAGTATTTT	CASSRSGRSTDTQYF
NA	TRBJ1-2	NA	TRBV7-6	TGTGCCAGCAGCTTAGGGTCGGGTACTGTCGGCTACACCTTC	CASSLGSGTVGYTF
NA	TRBJ2-3	NA	TRBV6-1	TGTGCCAGCAGCCGGGTCAACACAGATACGCAGTATTTT	CASSRVNTDTQYF
NA	TRBJ1-2	NA	TRBV6-1	TGTGCCAGCATAGAGGGGGGGTTGGGCTACACCTTC	CASIEGGLGYTF
TRBD1	TRBJ2-1	NA	TRBV29-1	TGCAGCGTTGAAGGAGGGACAGTGAGAAGACTGAAAACTAAGTTCTTC	CSVEGGTVRRLKTKFF
TRBD1	TRBJ1-2	NA	TRBV19	TGTGCCAGTAGTAGACAGGGGACGTATGGCTACACCTTC	CASSRQGTYGYTF
NA	TRBJ1-1	NA	TRBV9	TGTGCCAGCAGCGTAAGGGGCGCCACTGAAGCTTTCTTT	CASSVRGATEAFF
TRBD2	TRBJ2-7	NA	TRBV5-1	TGCGCCAGCAGCTTGGGCGACACGGGAGGAGCCTACGAGCAGTACTTC	CASSLGDTGGAYEQYF
TRBD2	TRBJ2-7	NA	TRBV28	TGTGCCAGCAGTTTGGGGGGGGAGCAGTACTTC	CASSLGGEQYF
NA	TRBJ1-3	once	TRBV9	TGTGCCAGCAGCGTAGATCAGGTGCTCTCTGGAAACACCATATATTTT	CASSVDQVLSGNTIYF
NA	TRBJ1-5	NA	TRBV5-6	TGTGCCAGCAGCTTGGACAGAGATCAGCCCCAGCATTTT	CASSLDRDQPQHF
NA	TRBJ2-7	NA	TRBV27	TGTGCCAGCAGTTCGGGCAGGAGGAGCTCCTACGAGCAGTACTTC	CASSSGRRSSYEQYF
TRBD2	TRBJ2-1	NA	TRBV4-2	TGTGCCAGCAGAACTAGCGGGAGATCGTATGAGCAGTTCTTC	CASRTSGRSYEQFF
TRBD2	TRBJ2-2	NA	TRBV5-1	TGCGCCAGCAGCCAAAACGGACTAGCGGGAGTATCCGGGGAGCTGTTTTTT	CASSQNGLAGVSGELFF
NA	TRBJ1-5	NA	TRBV6-1	TGTGCCAGCAAAGACACTTCCAATCAGCCCCAGCATTTT	CASKDTSNQPQHF
TRBD2	TRBJ2-7	once	TRBV7-2	TGTGCCAGCAGTACTCAGCGGGACTACGAGCAGTACTTC	CASSTQRDYEQYF
TRBD2	TRBJ2-1	NA	TRBV7-7	TGTGCTAGCAGCTTAGTAGCGGGAGAGGACAATGAGCAGTTCTTC	CASSLVAGEDNEQFF
NA	TRBJ1-3	NA	TRBV7-9	TGTGCCAGCAGCTTATACCCAGGATACACCATATATTTT	CASSLYPGYTIYF
NA	TRBJ2-1	NA	TRBV4-1	TGCGCCAGCAGCCAAGATGCGGACGGGAGAGAGCAGTTCTTC	CASSQDADGREQFF
TRBD1	TRBJ1-4	NA	TRBV27	TGTGCCAGCAGGGCCACTCAGGGGGCGGAAAAACTGTTTTTT	CASRATQGAEKLFF
TRBD2	TRBJ2-7	NA	TRBV29-1	TGCAGCGCCACTAGCGGGAGTTACGAGCAGTACTTC	CSATSGSYEQYF
TRBD2	TRBJ2-1	NA	TRBV7-2	TGTGCCAGCAGCTGGACTAGCGGAATCTCCTACAATGAGCAGTTCTTC	CASSWTSGISYNEQFF
TRBD2	TRBJ2-3	NA	TRBV7-8	TGTGCCAGCAGCGTGGGACTAAGCACAGATACGCAGTATTTT	CASSVGLSTDTQYF
TRBD1	TRBJ1-2	NA	TRBV4-1	TGCGCCAGCAGCCAATCCGACAGGGCGGGAGGCTACACCTTC	CASSQSDRAGGYTF
NA	TRBJ1-2	few	TRBV4-1	TGCGCCAGCAGCCAAGATCTTTCCAGCGTCTATGGCTACACCTTC	CASSQDLSSVYGYTF
TRBD1	TRBJ1-1	once	TRBV15	TGTGCCACCAGCAGAATGACGACAGGGGGAACTGAAGCTTTCTTT	CATSRMTTGGTEAFF
NA	TRBJ1-2	NA	TRBV15	TGTGCCACCAGCAGAGATCTAGACGCGAATGGCTACACCTTC	CATSRDLDANGYTF
TRBD2	TRBJ2-7	NA	TRBV5-6	TGTGCCAGCAGCTTGGCCGCTAGCGGGAGAGCCTACGAGCAGTACTTC	CASSLAASGRAYEQYF
NA	TRBJ1-4	NA	TRBV29-1	TGCAGCGTCCTCAATGAAAAACTGTTTTTT	CSVLNEKLFF
NA	TRBJ2-4	NA	TRBV11-2	TGTGCCAGCAGCTTAGGGGCTTCCTCCATCAACATTCAGTACTTC	CASSLGASSINIQYF
NA	TRBJ1-1	NA	TRBV9	TGTGCCAGCAGCGTAGTCCCCTTGGTAGCGAACACTGAAGCTTTCTTT	CASSVVPLVANTEAFF
NA	TRBJ2-7	NA	TRBV14	TGTGCCAGCAGCCAAGCCCACCCGGGAGATCGGCTATCCGAGCAGTACTTC	CASSQAHPGDRLSEQYF
NA	TRBJ2-2	many	TRBV14	TGTGCCAGCAGCAGCCTGGGGGAGCTGTTTTTT	CASSSLGELFF
TRBD1	TRBJ1-1	once	TRBV29-1	TGCAGCGTTGCAGGGGGCGGAACTGAAGCTTTCTTT	CSVAGGGTEAFF
NA	TRBJ1-1	NA	TRBV6-5	TGTGCCAGCAGCCTTTGGGGGGGTACTGAAGCTTTCTTT	CASSLWGGTEAFF